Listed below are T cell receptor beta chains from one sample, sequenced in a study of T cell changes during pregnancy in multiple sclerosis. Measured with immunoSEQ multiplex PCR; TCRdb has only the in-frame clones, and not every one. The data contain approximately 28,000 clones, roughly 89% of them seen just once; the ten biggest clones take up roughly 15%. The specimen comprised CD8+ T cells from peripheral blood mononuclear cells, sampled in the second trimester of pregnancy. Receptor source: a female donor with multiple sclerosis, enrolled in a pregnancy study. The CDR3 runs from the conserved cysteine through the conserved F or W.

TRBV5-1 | CASSMGGFSTDTQYF
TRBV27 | CASSWGTGPYEQYF
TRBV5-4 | CASSPGRGPYEQYF
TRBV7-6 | CASSLGVGLAASYEQYF
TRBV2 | CASGPGLAIQYF
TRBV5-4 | CASRAQGEYEQYF
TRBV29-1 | CSVELAPAGEQYF
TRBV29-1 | CSVSGGSNYGYTF
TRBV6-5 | CASTEGTGYNEQFF
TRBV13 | CASSFRTGGITEAFF
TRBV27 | CASRRGFNQPQHF
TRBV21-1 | CANLLVPPLTLSYEQYF
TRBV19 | CASRGGRRNTQYF
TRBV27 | CASSDNSAQSYTF